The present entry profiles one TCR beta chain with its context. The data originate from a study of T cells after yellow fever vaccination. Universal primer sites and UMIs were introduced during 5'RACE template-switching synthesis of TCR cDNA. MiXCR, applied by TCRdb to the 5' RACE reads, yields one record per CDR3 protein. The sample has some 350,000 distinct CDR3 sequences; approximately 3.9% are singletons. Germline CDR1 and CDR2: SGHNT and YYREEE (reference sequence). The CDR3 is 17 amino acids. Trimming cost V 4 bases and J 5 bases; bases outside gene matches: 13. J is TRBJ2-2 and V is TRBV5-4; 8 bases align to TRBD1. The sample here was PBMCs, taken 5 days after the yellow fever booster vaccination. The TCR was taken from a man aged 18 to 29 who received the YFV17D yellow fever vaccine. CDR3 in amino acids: CASSPRDGQGNTGELFF. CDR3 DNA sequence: TGTGCCAGCAGCCCCCGGGACGGACAGGGAAATACCGGGGAGCTGTTTTTT.